Each of the 16 T cell receptor beta chains below was sequenced from the same sample in a study of blood T cell repertoires in COVID-19. Sequenced by immunoSEQ multiplex PCR; TCRdb stores in-frame clones only, minus some. The data contain some 150,000 clones, roughly 73% of them singletons. The sample comprised peripheral blood. The receptors were sampled from a woman aged 50 to 60 with active or convalescent COVID-19.

The CDR3 loop is CASSRSEHYGYTF. CDR3 DNA sequence: TGTGCCAGCAGTCGGTCCGAACACTATGGCTACACCTTC. The chain is built from TRBV6-5 and TRBJ1-2, with unresolved D. Germline V lookup: CDR1 MNHEY, CDR2 SVGAGI. The CDR3 contains 13 residues. V was pared by 5 bases and J by 3 bases, with 10 bases between.

The CDR3 protein is CASLAGAGTEAFF. The CDR3 nucleotides read TGTGCCAGCCTTGCGGGCGCGGGCACTGAAGCTTTCTTT. This chain connects TRBV7-6 to TRBJ1-1; D unclear. Between the trimmed V and J ends, which lost 8 bases and 4 bases, there was a span of 14 bases. Germline values: CDR1 SGHVS, CDR2 FNYEAQ. The CDR3 consists of 13 residues.

V is TRBV7-2 and J is TRBJ2-1; a possible D gene is TRBD1 (5 bases). Trimming removed 6 bases from V and 6 bases from J, with 18 bases in between. This CDR3 is built from 15 residues. Germline assignment: CDR1 SGHTA and CDR2 FQGNSA. The CDR3, as DNA: TGTGCCAGCAGTTTCCCGGGTGGGGCCCTCAATGAGCAGTTCTTC. Protein: CASSFPGGALNEQFF. The full variable domain, completed using reference TRBV7-2 and TRBJ2-1, is GAGVSQSPSNKVTEKGKDVELRCDPISGHTALYWYRQSLGQGLEFLIYFQGNSAPDKSGLPSDRFSAERTGGSVSTLTIQRTQQEDSAVYLCASSFPGGALNEQFFGPGTRLTVL.

The V call is TRBV7-2, the J call TRBJ1-1; D gene uncertain. The CDR3 totals 15 residues. V dropped 6 bases and J dropped 4 bases, with 18 bases sitting between them. The V gene's germline CDR1 is SGHTA and CDR2 FQGNSA. CDR3 residues: CASRIGGGSFTEAFF. Written as DNA, the CDR3 is TGTGCCAGCAGGATAGGAGGAGGATCCTTCACTGAAGCTTTCTTT.

This clone turned up a few times. The chain is built from TRBV7-6 and TRBJ1-6; TRBD1 matches 12 bases. The V gene's germline CDR1 is SGHVS and CDR2 FNYEAQ. The CDR3 consists of 16 residues. J gave up 10 bases and V 5 bases, and 9 bases lay outside the gene matches. DNA for the CDR3: TGTGCCAGCAGCCTAGGGACAGGGGGCGCAGGGTCACCCCTCCACTTT. Protein: CASSLGTGGAGSPLHF.

The chain joins TRBV19 to TRBJ2-7; TRBD1 matches at 9 bases. The CDR3 is made up of 15 amino acids. Losses at the gene ends were 5 bases for V and 1 base for J; bases not matched to a gene: 6. Germline values: CDR1 LNHDA, CDR2 SQIVND (reference sequence). CDR3 coding DNA: TGTGCCAGTAGTGCCGGGACAGGGCTGTCCTACGAGCAGTACTTC. Translated, it gives CASSAGTGLSYEQYF.

The chain is built from TRBV7-8 and TRBJ1-2, with D possibly TRBD1 on 6 matching bases. The V and J ends lost 4 bases and 8 bases respectively, with 23 bases between them. The CDR3 contains 16 residues. Looked up from germline, CDR1 is SGHVS and CDR2 is FQNEAQ. The CDR3 spells CASSYSLWGRAAGYTF. CDR3 sequence (DNA): TGTGCCAGCAGCTATAGCCTATGGGGGCGAGCGGCGGGCTACACCTTC.

This chain links TRBV19 with TRBJ2-1; no firm D call. The germline CDR1 and CDR2 sequences are LNHDA and SQIVND (reference sequence). Deletions cut 6 bases from V and 7 bases from J, with 10 bases between. The CDR3 runs to 12 residues. CDR3 amino acids: CASSWRRNEQFF. In DNA form, the CDR3 reads TGTGCCAGTAGCTGGAGAAGGAATGAGCAGTTCTTC.

Notes on this clone: The same CDR3 also results from other DNA sequences found in this sample. The chain combines TRBV30 with TRBJ2-7; tentatively, D is TRBD1 (6 bases). The CDR3 has 12 amino acids. Germline values: CDR1 GTSNPN, CDR2 SVGIG (reference sequence). Trimming took off 0 bases at V and 4 bases at J, with 7 bases between the two ends. The CDR3 sequence is CAWSVQGYEQYF. CDR3 DNA: TGTGCCTGGAGTGTACAGGGTTACGAGCAGTACTTC.

This chain joins TRBV7-8 and TRBJ1-5, with D uncertain. Germline V gene sequence: CDR1 SGHVS, CDR2 FQNEAQ. Trimming removed 1 base at V and 9 bases at J, with 13 bases between. This CDR3 has 14 amino acids. CDR3 nucleotides: TGTGCCAGCAGCTTAGACGCCACATTTATGCCCCAGCATTTT. Translation gives CASSLDATFMPQHF.

The chain couples TRBV19 to TRBJ2-3; D is perhaps TRBD1 (6 bases). V was cut by 3 bases and J by 8 bases, with 18 bases left in between. The germline V gene encodes CDR1 LNHDA and CDR2 SQIVND (reference sequence). The CDR3 sequence is 15 residues long. The CDR3 here is CASSMRGSPPVTQYF. The CDR3 DNA is TGTGCCAGTAGTATGAGGGGGAGTCCCCCGGTTACGCAGTATTTT. The variable domain in full, completed from reference TRBV19 and TRBJ2-3, reads DGGITQSPKYLFRKEGQNVTLSCEQNLNHDAMYWYRQDPGQGLRLIYYSQIVNDFQKGDIAEGYSVSREKKESFPLTVTSAQKNPTAFYLCASSMRGSPPVTQYFGPGTRLTVL.

V and J are TRBV7-2 and TRBJ2-6; D ambiguous. V dropped 5 bases and J dropped 0 bases, with 14 bases sitting between them. The CDR3 runs 17 residues. In germline, CDR1 is SGHTA, CDR2 FQGNSA. CDR3 sequence reads: CASSPEVLSSGANVLTF. The DNA for the CDR3 is TGTGCCAGCAGCCCAGAGGTTCTTAGCTCTGGGGCCAACGTCCTGACTTTC. Full variable domain (remainder filled in from reference TRBV7-2 and TRBJ2-6): GAGVSQSPSNKVTEKGKDVELRCDPISGHTALYWYRQSLGQGLEFLIYFQGNSAPDKSGLPSDRFSAERTGGSVSTLTIQRTQQEDSAVYLCASSPEVLSSGANVLTFGAGSRLTVL.

V is TRBV19 and J is TRBJ1-1, with 9 bases that match TRBD1. Losses at the gene ends were 4 bases for V and 5 bases for J; bases not matched to a gene: 11. The CDR3 covers 16 residues. Germline-derived CDR1 and CDR2 are LNHDA and SQIVND (reference sequence). The CDR3: CASSTRRTGEGTEAFF. CDR3 in DNA: TGTGCCAGTAGTACCCGGCGGACAGGGGAGGGGACTGAAGCTTTCTTT.

The chain couples TRBV28 to TRBJ1-5; D remains ambiguous. CDR1 MDHEN and CDR2 SYDVKM come from the germline V gene. The V end was cut by 6 bases, the J end by 4 bases, with 7 bases between. This CDR3 is built from 12 residues. CDR3 sequence: CASRPGNQPQHF. The CDR3 nucleotides read TGTGCCAGCAGACCGGGGAATCAGCCCCAGCATTTT. The full variable domain, rest sourced from reference TRBV28 and TRBJ1-5, is DVKVTQSSRYLVKRTGEKVFLECVQDMDHENMFWYRQDPGLGLRLIYFSYDVKMKEKGDIPEGYSVSREKKERFSLILESASTNQTSMYLCASRPGNQPQHFGDGTRLSIL.

This clone has just a few counts. V usage is TRBV29-1 and J usage is TRBJ1-2; 9 nucleotides agree with TRBD1. Per germline, CDR1 SQVTM and CDR2 ANQGSEA. The V segment lost 7 bases and the J segment 0 bases; nucleotides outside the gene matches: 3. This CDR3 has 13 residues. CDR3 nucleotide sequence: TGCAGCGCTGGGACAGGGACTAACTATGGCTACACCTTC. Translated: CSAGTGTNYGYTF.

The rearrangement uses TRBV19 and TRBJ1-5; TRBD1 matches at 8 bases. CDR1 LNHDA and CDR2 SQIVND come from the germline V gene (reference sequence). V was clipped by 5 bases and J by 4 bases; unmatched bases: 4. CDR3 length: 14 residues. In DNA form, the CDR3 reads TGTGCCAGTAGTCTCCGGACAGGGAATCAGCCCCAGCATTTT. This sequence encodes CASSLRTGNQPQHF.